This entry lists 24 T cell receptor beta chains sequenced from one sample in a study of blood T cell repertoires in COVID-19. Profiling relied on immunoSEQ multiplex PCR, and the TCRdb table lists in-frame clones only, not all of them. Among under 150,000 clones, about 90% were seen once, and the ten largest hold roughly 4.4%. The sample comprised peripheral blood. The receptors here all came from a woman aged 50 to 65 with acute or convalescent COVID-19.

The J gene is TRBJ1-2, the V gene TRBV5-1; D remains unclear. Germline lookup yields CDR1 SGHRS and CDR2 YFSETQ. The CDR3 loop spans 14 amino acids. V lost 1 base, J lost 6 bases, and 13 bases lay in between. CDR3 amino acids: CASSLWEVSNGYTF. The CDR3 region has the DNA TGCGCCAGCAGCTTGTGGGAGGTTTCAAATGGCTACACCTTC.

The rearrangement uses TRBV29-1 and TRBJ1-2; D not certain. Trimming left V 4 bases short and J 6 bases short, with 9 bases between. CDR1 and CDR2 (germline): SQVTM, ANQGSEA. CDR3 length: 11 residues. The CDR3 region is CSVGSGNGYTF. The CDR3 DNA reads TGCAGCGTTGGTAGCGGGAATGGCTACACCTTC.

V usage is TRBV19 and J usage is TRBJ2-7, with TRBD2 matching 8 bases. After removal of 8 bases from V and 0 bases from J, the junction contained 12 bases not matched to a gene. There are 16 residues in the CDR3. Germline CDR1 LNHDA, CDR2 SQIVND (reference sequence). The CDR3 loop reads CASRQRLAGNSYEQYF. In nucleotides, the CDR3 is TGTGCCAGTCGCCAAAGGCTAGCGGGCAACTCCTACGAGCAGTACTTC.

This rearrangement joins TRBV6-5 to TRBJ1-2, with D tentatively TRBD1 (5 bases). CDR3 length equals 13 residues. From germline, CDR1 is MNHEY and CDR2 SVGAGI. Deletions cut 8 bases from V and 4 bases from J, with 14 bases between. The CDR3 coding sequence is TGTGCCAGCCGAGCTCGGGGGTCCTATGGCTACACCTTC. Amino acid sequence: CASRARGSYGYTF.

The V gene is TRBV11-2, the J gene TRBJ1-4; TRBD1 aligns across 8 bases. Germline V gives CDR1 SGHAT, CDR2 FQNNGV. The CDR3 loop spans 14 amino acids. Trimming cost V 3 bases and J 8 bases; bases outside gene matches: 5. The CDR3 region is CASSLTGAIEKLFF. In nucleotides, the CDR3 is TGTGCCAGCAGCTTGACAGGGGCAATCGAAAAACTGTTTTTT.

A word on this clone: It is likely a read error, because the conserved phenylalanine at the end of the CDR3 is missing. The DNA is omitted, as the CDR3 cannot be located on it reliably, and the CDR3 follows TCRdb's listing. The chain links TRBV2 to TRBJ2-3; TRBD1, the table's D call, was not compared with the DNA. Counting both end residues, the CDR3 totals 12 amino acids. In germline, CDR1 is SNHLY, CDR2 FYNNEI. This chain's CDR3 is CASSVSGQGAVL.

The rearrangement links TRBV20-1 to TRBJ1-2; TRBD1 might be the D (5 bases). The V and J ends lost 3 bases and 2 bases respectively, with 13 bases between them. The CDR3 has 14 amino acids. CDR1 and CDR2 (germline): DFQATT, SNEGSKA (reference sequence). The CDR3 region has the DNA TGCAGTGCTAGTGGATCCAGGGTAAACTATGGCTACACCTTC. It translates to CSASGSRVNYGYTF.

CDR3 bases: TGTGCCAGCAGAGGACAGGTGAACACTGAAGCTTTCTTT. The encoded protein is CASRGQVNTEAFF. V usage is TRBV6-5 and J usage is TRBJ1-1, with 7 positions matching TRBD1. With 6 bases clipped from V and 0 bases from J, the junction kept 1 base outside the gene matches. This CDR3 is 13 amino acids long. Germline-derived CDR1 and CDR2 are MNHEY and SVGAGI.

In this sample, this clone turned up once. V and J are TRBV6-5 and TRBJ2-3; TRBD2 matches 7 bases. The CDR3 loop spans 14 amino acids. Germline CDR1 MNHEY, CDR2 SVGAGI. The V gene end was trimmed by 4 bases and the J gene end by 10 bases; junction bases not matched to a gene: 11. The CDR3 sequence: CASSSHRSGLAQYF. DNA of the CDR3: TGTGCCAGCAGTTCCCATCGTAGCGGGCTGGCGCAGTATTTT.

The V call is TRBV30, the J call TRBJ1-4; D call uncertain. This CDR3 comprises 16 residues. Per the germline V gene, CDR1 is GTSNPN and CDR2 is SVGIG (reference sequence). The ends were cut back, 3 bases at V and 3 bases at J, with 17 bases in the middle. The CDR3: CAWRPRGWRSNEKLFF. The CDR3 bases are TGTGCCTGGAGACCCCGCGGCTGGAGGTCTAATGAAAAACTGTTTTTT.

The chain joins TRBV9 to TRBJ1-4, with D possibly matching TRBD1 (6 bases). In germline, CDR1 is SGDLS, CDR2 YYNGEE. V was pared by 4 bases and J by 4 bases, with 17 bases between. The CDR3 is made up of 16 amino acids. Written as DNA, the CDR3 is TGTGCCAGCAGCCCTGGTACCGGGACATATAATGAAAAACTGTTTTTT. Translated, it gives CASSPGTGTYNEKLFF.

The chain employs TRBV12-1 and TRBJ2-7; TRBD2, as called in the table, went unchecked against the DNA. TRBV12-1 constitutes a pseudogene. CDR3 size: 13 residues. The CDR3 sequence: CASSTRSSYEQYF. The CDR3 coding sequence is TGTGCCAGCAGTACAAGGAGCTCCTACGAGCAGTACTTC.

The CDR3 nucleotides read TGTGCCAGCAGCTCCGTATTGCGGGAGGGCGACGGAGATGAGCAGTTCTTC. Its translation is CASSSVLREGDGDEQFF. This rearrangement joins TRBV13 to TRBJ2-1; 9 bases map to TRBD2. The CDR3 consists of 17 residues. From germline, CDR1 is PRHDT and CDR2 FYEKMQ (reference sequence). Trimming at V came to 4 bases and at J to 8 bases, leaving 15 bases not matched to a gene.

The V call is TRBV29-1, the J call TRBJ1-2; no firm D call. The germline V gene encodes CDR1 SQVTM and CDR2 ANQGSEA. The CDR3 extends over 11 amino acids. Trimming cost V 3 bases and J 6 bases, with 8 bases left between them. In nucleotides, the CDR3 is TGCAGCGTTGAGAGGGAGGATGGCTACACCTTC. It encodes CSVEREDGYTF.

The rearrangement joins TRBV4-1 to TRBJ1-1; D unresolved. The V end was cut by 0 bases, the J end by 6 bases, with 11 bases between. Germline V CDR1 and CDR2: MGHRA, YSYEKL. This CDR3 comprises 14 residues. Here the CDR3 reads CASSQDRQWAEAFF. CDR3 coding DNA: TGCGCCAGCAGCCAAGATCGACAATGGGCTGAAGCTTTCTTT.

The rearrangement joins TRBV4-2 to TRBJ1-3; perhaps TRBD1 as D (6 bases). V lost 2 bases and J 0 bases, leaving 11 bases between the germline ends. The germline V gene has CDR1 LGHNA and CDR2 YNFKEQ. This CDR3 has 16 residues. The CDR3 DNA follows: TGTGCCAGCAGCCAACAGGGGTGGAACTCTGGAAACACCATATATTTT. Translation gives CASSQQGWNSGNTIYF.

A single count supports this clone. This chain joins TRBV7-8 and TRBJ2-7, with D maybe TRBD1 (6 bases). Germline V lookup: CDR1 SGHVS, CDR2 FQNEAQ. The CDR3 extends over 13 amino acids. V gave up 10 bases and J gave up 4 bases, with 17 bases separating them. The CDR3, as DNA: TGTGCCATACGCGAACAGGGAAGGTACGAGCAGTACTTC. Its protein is CAIREQGRYEQYF.

The chain employs TRBV4-1 and TRBJ1-1; maybe TRBD1 (6 bases). Germline lookup yields CDR1 MGHRA and CDR2 YSYEKL. V was cut by 5 bases and J by 10 bases, with 14 bases left in between. The CDR3 contains 12 residues. CDR3 region: CASSNDRLVAFF. CDR3 nucleotides: TGCGCCAGCAGCAACGACAGGCTCGTAGCTTTCTTT.

V and J are TRBV7-2 and TRBJ1-2; a possible D gene is TRBD1 (6 bases). The CDR3 has 13 residues. V shed 5 bases and J shed 8 bases, with 15 bases lying between them. The germline gives CDR1 SGHTA, CDR2 FQGNSA. The CDR3 reads CASSPWTVTGYTF. DNA of the CDR3: TGTGCCAGCAGCCCGTGGACAGTAACCGGCTACACCTTC.

This chain links TRBV7-2 with TRBJ1-4; 7 nucleotides match TRBD1. The V and J ends lost 5 bases and 5 bases, in that order; junction bases with no gene match: 8. The germline CDR1 and CDR2 sequences are SGHTA and FQGNSA. CDR3 size: 15 residues. The CDR3 region is CASSRSGTENEKLFF. DNA for the CDR3: TGTGCCAGCAGCCGGTCCGGGACAGAAAATGAAAAACTGTTTTTT.

This chain joins TRBV5-8 and TRBJ1-1, with a tentative D call TRBD1 (6 bases). V lost 0 bases and J lost 1, with 10 bases in between. The CDR3 is made up of 15 amino acids. CDR1 is SGHTS and CDR2 is YDEGEE in the germline V gene. CDR3 region: CASSLEQGRNTEAFF. The CDR3 bases are TGTGCCAGCAGCTTGGAGCAGGGGCGGAACACTGAAGCTTTCTTT.

The CDR3 sequence: CASSPRPGTVSDGHYEQYF. CDR3 DNA sequence: TGCGCCAGCAGCCCACGCCCCGGGACAGTAAGTGATGGGCACTACGAGCAGTACTTC. This chain uses TRBV5-1 with TRBJ2-7; the match to TRBD1 covers 7 bases. Losses at the gene ends were 4 bases for V and 3 bases for J; bases not matched to a gene: 22. CDR3 length equals 19 residues. Germline V gives CDR1 SGHRS, CDR2 YFSETQ.

The gene calls are TRBV7-2 and TRBJ1-1, with D hard to call. The CDR3 contains 16 residues. Germline CDR1 is SGHTA and CDR2 is FQGNSA. Trimming left V 5 bases short and J 0 bases short, with 16 bases between. CDR3 sequence (DNA): TGTGCCAGCAGCCAAGGAGGCAGCAAGATGAACACTGAAGCTTTCTTT. It is translated as CASSQGGSKMNTEAFF.

The V and J genes are TRBV6-5 and TRBJ1-1; a weak D match, TRBD1 (6 bases). This CDR3 region has 12 residues. V gave up 5 bases and J gave up 8 bases, with 12 bases separating them. Per the germline V gene, CDR1 is MNHEY and CDR2 is SVGAGI. CDR3 nucleotides: TGTGCCAGCAGTACCACAGGGCGAGAAGCTTTCTTT. Its protein product is CASSTTGREAFF.